Each of the 4 T cell receptor beta chains below was sequenced from the same sample in a study of cytomegalovirus exposure and HLA in healthy donors. PCR employed 60 Vbeta and 13 Jbeta primers. Clones were read by immunoSEQ multiplex PCR, and TCRdb kept only the in-frame ones, dropping some. Here the sample spans some 150,000 clones, roughly 70% being singletons. Sample: PBMCs. The receptors were gathered from a woman in her thirties or forties in good health and CMV-seronegative.

The V and J genes are TRBV5-6 and TRBJ1-3; no reliable D call. CDR3 length: 14 residues. Trimming shortened V by 3 bases and J by 0 bases, and 7 bases separated the two germline ends. CDR1 and CDR2 from the germline V gene are SGHDT and YYEEEE. The chain's CDR3 is CASSSVSSGNTIYF. DNA for the CDR3: TGTGCCAGCAGCTCGGTTAGCTCTGGAAACACCATATATTTT.

This chain joins TRBV6-1 and TRBJ2-5; D not certain. Germline CDR1 reads MNHNS; CDR2 reads SASEGT. The CDR3 has 13 residues. With 1 base removed from V and 5 bases from J, the gap between germline ends came to 8 bases. The CDR3 loop is CASSEGLRETQYF. The CDR3 DNA sequence: TGTGCCAGCAGTGAAGGGCTGAGGGAGACCCAGTACTTC.

This chain links TRBV19 with TRBJ1-1; D gene uncertain. CDR3 length: 14 residues. Germline V lookup: CDR1 LNHDA, CDR2 SQIVND (reference sequence). Trimming left V 7 bases short and J 5 bases short, with 17 bases between. Here the CDR3 reads CASKVIVEQTEAFF. DNA for the CDR3: TGTGCCAGTAAGGTTATTGTGGAACAGACTGAAGCTTTCTTT.

The sample holds a few counts of this clone. This chain uses TRBV4-1 with TRBJ1-3; 10 positions match TRBD1. The germline gives CDR1 MGHRA, CDR2 YSYEKL. After removal of 4 bases from V and 4 bases from J, the junction contained 19 bases not matched to a gene. The CDR3 consists of 20 residues. The CDR3 protein is CASSPHLTGGIGVSGNTIYF. In DNA form, the CDR3 reads TGCGCCAGCAGCCCACATTTGACAGGGGGCATTGGTGTTTCGGGAAACACCATATATTTT.